These T cell receptor beta chains were read from a single sample in a study of cytomegalovirus exposure and HLA in healthy donors. TCRdb keeps only in-frame clones here, not all; method: immunoSEQ multiplex PCR. Of 30,000 to 45,000 clones in the sample, around 80% were seen once. Sequencing was done on a sample of PBMCs. The receptors shown here come from a young woman in good health and CMV-seronegative. The CDR3 runs from the conserved cysteine through the conserved F or W. A D gene is named only where the DNA matches it firmly. The size of a clone is reported for some rows only, either as once, few or many, or as a class for expanded clones.

clone size	D gene	CDR3 length	J gene	V gene	CDR3 protein	CDR3 DNA
.	.	12	TRBJ1-1	TRBV18	CASSPMRAEAFF	TGTGCCAGCTCACCAATGAGGGCTGAAGCTTTCTTT
.	.	13	TRBJ2-7	TRBV28	CATIGRGSYEQYF	TGTGCCACAATCGGGCGGGGTTCTTACGAGCAGTACTTC
.	TRBD2	15	TRBJ2-7	TRBV28	CASSLGAGGEYEQYF	TGTGCCAGCAGTTTGGGGGCGGGGGGTGAATACGAGCAGTACTTC
.	TRBD1	15	TRBJ1-2	TRBV29-1	CSDLSCRGTGCGYPF	TGCAGCGACTTATCCTGCCGTGGGACAGGGTGTGGCTACCCCTTC
.	.	14	TRBJ2-1	TRBV19	CASSPGGLYNEQFF	TGTGCCAGTAGTCCTGGGGGACTCTACAATGAGCAGTTCTTC
.	.	14	TRBJ2-7	TRBV9	CASSPEGKPYEQYF	TGTGCCAGCAGCCCCGAGGGAAAGCCCTACGAGCAGTACTTC
.	TRBD1	17	TRBJ1-2	TRBV30	CAWSVQMGQDLNYGYTF	TGTGCCTGGAGTGTACAAATGGGACAGGACCTAAACTATGGCTACACCTTC
.	TRBD1	15	TRBJ1-2	TRBV4-1	CASSQEGDRGDGYPF	TGCGCCAGCAGCCAAGAAGGAGACAGGGGAGATGGCTACCCCTTC
.	TRBD2	18	TRBJ2-3	TRBV11-1	CASSPRIGSGKGTDTQYF	TGTGCCAGCAGCCCTCGGATAGGTAGCGGGAAAGGCACAGATACGCAGTATTTT
once	TRBD1	13	TRBJ2-7	TRBV7-9	CASSPTGPYEQYF	TGTGCCAGCAGCCCGACAGGGCCCTACGAGCAGTACTTC
.	.	14	TRBJ2-2	TRBV7-6	CASSLVLAGGELFF	TGTGCCAGCAGCTTAGTACTAGCAGGCGGGGAGCTGTTTTTT
.	TRBD2	14	TRBJ2-7	TRBV10-3	CAIRGLAEPYEQYF	TGTGCCATCAGGGGACTAGCGGAGCCCTACGAGCAGTACTTC
.	TRBD2	14	TRBJ2-3	TRBV7-3	CASSLGTSGGAQYF	TGTGCCAGCAGCTTGGGGACTAGCGGGGGGGCGCAGTATTTT
.	.	14	TRBJ1-2	TRBV18	CASSPLPGGYGYTF	TGTGCCAGCTCACCCCTGCCTGGGGGGTATGGCTACACCTTC
.	.	14	TRBJ1-1	TRBV7-9	CASSSGHMNTEAFF	TGTGCCAGCAGCTCTGGACACATGAACACTGAAGCTTTCTTT
once	.	15	TRBJ2-2	TRBV2	CASSDSRTYTGELFF	TGTGCCAGCAGTGACAGCAGGACTTATACCGGGGAGCTGTTTTTT
.	.	13	TRBJ1-2	TRBV5-6	CASSLIAAHGYTF	TGTGCCAGCAGCTTGATAGCAGCACATGGCTACACCTTC
.	.	14	TRBJ1-5	TRBV4-3	CASSQDRGNQPQNF	TGCGCCAGCAGCCAAGATAGGGGGAATCAGCCCCAGAATTTT
once	.	12	TRBJ2-3	TRBV4-1	CASRGTSDTQYF	TGCGCCAGCAGAGGGACATCCGATACGCAGTATTTT
.	.	14	TRBJ2-1	TRBV19	CASSSLGGFGEQFF	TGTGCCAGTAGCTCTCTGGGGGGTTTCGGTGAGCAGTTCTTC
.	.	15	TRBJ2-5	TRBV11-3	CASSRGQSYQETQYF	TGTGCCAGCAGCCGTGGACAGTCTTACCAAGAGACCCAGTACTTC
.	TRBD2	15	TRBJ2-7	TRBV5-1	CASRLRDYGPYEQYF	TGCGCCAGCAGGCTCCGGGACTACGGGCCCTACGAGCAGTACTTC
.	.	18	TRBJ1-5	TRBV11-2	CASSSWFGGIYSNQPQHF	TGTGCCAGCAGCTCATGGTTTGGGGGGATCTATAGCAATCAGCCCCAGCATTTT
.	TRBD1	12	TRBJ1-2	TRBV2	CASSTGVYGYTF	TGTGCCAGCAGTACAGGGGTCTATGGCTACACCTTC
once	TRBD1	14	TRBJ2-2	TRBV11-2	CASADRGLTGELFF	TGTGCCAGCGCCGACAGGGGGCTCACCGGGGAGCTGTTTTTT
.	.	12	TRBJ1-2	TRBV5-1	CASSLEGYGYTF	TGCGCCAGCAGCTTGGAGGGGTATGGCTACACCTTC
.	.	13	TRBJ2-5	TRBV5-4	CASSLADQETQYF	TGTGCCAGCAGCTTGGCCGACCAAGAGACCCAGTACTTC
.	.	12	TRBJ1-2	TRBV7-9	CASSSQDYGYPF	TGTGCCAGCAGCTCACAGGACTATGGCTACCCCTTC
.	.	16	TRBJ2-3	TRBV6-6	CASSQGLASATDTQYF	TGTGCCAGCAGCCAGGGGCTAGCCTCGGCCACAGATACGCAGTATTTT
.	.	12	TRBJ2-7	TRBV7-9	CSSSFFTGEQYF	TGTTCCAGCAGCTTCTTTACCGGGGAGCAGTACTTC
few	.	13	TRBJ1-6	TRBV19	CANIPGQNSPLHF	TGTGCCAACATCCCGGGACAAAATTCACCCCTCCACTTT
once	TRBD1	13	TRBJ1-2	TRBV27	CASSLQGADGYTF	TGTGCCAGCAGTTTACAGGGGGCGGATGGCTACACCTTC
.	.	14	TRBJ2-5	TRBV25-1	CAIRSRESQETQYF	TGTGCCATCCGGAGCCGGGAATCACAAGAGACCCAGTACTTC
.	TRBD2	17	TRBJ2-2	TRBV19	CASSFGGGASSTGELFF	TGTGCCAGTAGTTTTGGCGGGGGAGCGTCGAGCACCGGGGAGCTGTTTTTT
.	TRBD1	15	TRBJ1-2	TRBV25-1	CASSFGTGGRVGYTF	TGTGCCAGCAGTTTTGGGACAGGGGGTAGGGTTGGCTACACCTTC
.	TRBD1	15	TRBJ2-7	TRBV6-5	CASRTGTGDSYEQYF	TGTGCCAGCAGAACCGGGACAGGGGATTCCTACGAGCAGTACTTC
.	TRBD1	14	TRBJ1-1	TRBV19	CASSFGQGWTEAFF	TGTGCCAGTAGTTTCGGACAGGGATGGACTGAAGCTTTCTTT
.	.	14	TRBJ1-1	TRBV30	CAFRDIKLNTEAFF	TGTGCCTTCCGGGACATCAAGTTGAACACTGAAGCTTTCTTT
.	TRBD2	15	TRBJ2-1	TRBV18	CASSPPRVAGWALFF	TGTGCCAGCTCACCACCCCGGGTAGCGGGGTGGGCATTGTTCTTC
few	.	13	TRBJ1-1	TRBV5-6	CASFLTGKTEAFF	TGTGCCAGCTTCCTTACAGGGAAAACTGAAGCTTTCTTT
.	.	16	TRBJ1-5	TRBV12-1	CASRNDRPYSNQPQHF	TGTGCCAGCAGAAATGACAGGCCGTATAGCAATCAGCCCCAGCATTTT
few	TRBD1	13	TRBJ2-7	TRBV7-2	CASSTWDRGEQYF	TGTGCCAGCAGCACCTGGGACAGGGGCGAGCAGTACTTC
.	TRBD1	15	TRBJ2-4	TRBV7-2	CASSSTTGIENIQYF	TGTGCCAGCAGCTCGACGACAGGGATCGAAAACATTCAGTACTTC
once	.	14	TRBJ1-4	TRBV6-1	CASSATTPGEKLFF	TGTGCCAGCAGTGCCACAACTCCGGGGGAAAAACTGTTTTTT
.	.	16	TRBJ2-2	TRBV11-2	CASSSIDRHHTGELFF	TGTGCCAGCAGCTCGATCGACAGACACCACACCGGGGAGCTGTTTTTT
.	TRBD1	16	TRBJ1-2	TRBV2	CASSSGPGQGAEGYTF	TGTGCCAGCAGTTCTGGCCCGGGACAGGGGGCGGAGGGCTACACCTTC
.	.	17	TRBJ1-2	TRBV4-1	CASSRFPGPMSGDGYTF	TGCGCCAGCAGCCGCTTCCCCGGGCCTATGTCGGGGGATGGCTACACCTTC
few	TRBD1	12	TRBJ1-1	TRBV25-1	CASSGQGSEAFF	TGTGCCAGCAGTGGACAGGGCTCTGAAGCTTTCTTT
.	TRBD2	13	TRBJ2-1	TRBV18	CASSPPTSGEQFF	TGTGCCAGCTCACCACCGACTAGCGGTGAGCAGTTCTTC
.	.	15	TRBJ2-5	TRBV6-5	CASSPRTNHQETQYF	TGTGCCAGCAGTCCTCGGACAAACCACCAAGAGACCCAGTACTTC
.	TRBD1	15	TRBJ1-2	TRBV5-1	CASSFGQGQNYGYTF	TGCGCCAGCAGCTTCGGACAGGGACAAAACTATGGCTACACCTTC
.	TRBD2	15	TRBJ2-1	TRBV7-3	CASSYTQGGNNEQFF	TGTGCCAGCAGCTATACTCAGGGAGGGAACAATGAGCAGTTCTTC
once	.	11	TRBJ2-1	TRBV28	CASRSYNEQFF	TGTGCCAGCAGGAGCTACAATGAGCAGTTCTTC